This TCR beta chain was recorded in a study of CD8 T cells in ankylosing spondylitis. Study-wide results and limits: Characteristic, it appeared, of ankylosing spondylitis blood was a TCR beta motif of several highly homologous variants. Clones linked to disease were reported to show significant enrichment in matched ankylosing spondylitis synovial fluid.

CDR1 SNHLY and CDR2 FYNNEI come from the germline V gene. CDR3 length equals 15 residues. Trimming cost V 1 base and J 2 bases; bases outside gene matches: 2. Each TCR beta library was made by quantitative 5'-RACE that incorporated molecular barcodes. In TCRdb, the 5' RACE reads were re-called with MiXCR into one record per CDR3 protein. This sample carries under 950,000 distinct CDR3 sequences, over 15% of them seen once, and the ten largest clones take around a fifth. About this clonotype: No antigen is known for it.

This chain uses TRBV2 with TRBJ1-5; 7 bases map to TRBD1. The sequence was obtained from a male donor with ankylosing spondylitis. The specimen was blood, either unsorted or a sorted T cell fraction (not recorded which). CDR3 residues: CASSEGTGGNQPQHF. The CDR3 DNA reads as TGTGCCAGCAGTGAAGGGACAGGCGGCAATCAGCCCCAGCATTTT. The entire variable domain, with the rest obtained from reference TRBV2 and TRBJ1-5, is as follows: EPEVTQTPSHQVTQMGQEVILRCVPISNHLYFYWYRQILGQKVEFLVSFYNNEISEKSEIFDDQFSVERPDGSNFTLKIRSTKLEDSAMYFCASSEGTGGNQPQHFGDGTRLSIL.